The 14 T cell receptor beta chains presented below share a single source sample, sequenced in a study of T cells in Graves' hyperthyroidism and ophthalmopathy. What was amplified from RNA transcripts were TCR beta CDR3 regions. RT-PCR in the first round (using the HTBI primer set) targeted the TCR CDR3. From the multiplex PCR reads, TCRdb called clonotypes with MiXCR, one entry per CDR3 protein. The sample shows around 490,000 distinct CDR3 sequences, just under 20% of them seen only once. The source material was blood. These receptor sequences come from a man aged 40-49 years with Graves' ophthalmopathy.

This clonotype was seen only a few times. CDR3 protein: CASSQATSGQFF. In DNA form, the CDR3 reads TGCGCCAGCAGCCAGGCGACTAGTGGGCAGTTCTTC. The chain joins TRBV5-1 to TRBJ2-1; D is perhaps TRBD2 (6 bases). Germline V CDR1 and CDR2: SGHRS, YFSETQ. This CDR3 is 12 amino acids long. V was cut by 4 bases and J by 12 bases, with 14 bases left in between.

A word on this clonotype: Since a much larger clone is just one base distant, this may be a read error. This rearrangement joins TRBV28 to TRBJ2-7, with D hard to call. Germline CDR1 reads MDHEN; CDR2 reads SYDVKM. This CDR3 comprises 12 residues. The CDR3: CASSLSSHEQYF. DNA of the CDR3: TGTGCCAGCAGTTTAAGCTCCCACGAGCAGTACTTC.

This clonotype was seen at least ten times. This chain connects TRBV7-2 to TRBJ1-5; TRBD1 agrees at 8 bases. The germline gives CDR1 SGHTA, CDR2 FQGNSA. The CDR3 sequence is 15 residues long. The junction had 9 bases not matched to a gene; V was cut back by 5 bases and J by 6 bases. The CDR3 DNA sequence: TGTGCCAGCAGCCCTGGGACAGGTTTGAGTCAGCCCCAGCATTTT. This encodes CASSPGTGLSQPQHF.

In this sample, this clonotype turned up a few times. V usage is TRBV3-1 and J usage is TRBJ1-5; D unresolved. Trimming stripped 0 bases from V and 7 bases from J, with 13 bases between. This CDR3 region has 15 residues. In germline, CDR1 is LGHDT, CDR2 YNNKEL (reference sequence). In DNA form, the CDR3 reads TGTGCCAGCAGCCAAGATCTTATGGAAATCCAGCCCCAGCATTTT. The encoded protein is CASSQDLMEIQPQHF.

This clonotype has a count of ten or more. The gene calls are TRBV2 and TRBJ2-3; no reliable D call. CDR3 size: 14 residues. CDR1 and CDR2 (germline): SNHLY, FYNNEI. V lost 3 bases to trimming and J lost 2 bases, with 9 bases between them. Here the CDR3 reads CASSDPSNTDTQYF. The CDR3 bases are TGTGCCAGCAGTGACCCCTCCAACACAGATACGCAGTATTTT.

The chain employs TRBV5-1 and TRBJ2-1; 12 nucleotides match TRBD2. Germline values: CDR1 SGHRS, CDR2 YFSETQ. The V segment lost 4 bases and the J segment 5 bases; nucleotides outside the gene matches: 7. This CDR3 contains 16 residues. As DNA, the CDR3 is TGCGCCAGCAGCCGAAGACTAGCGGGAGTAGACAATGAGCAGTTCTTC. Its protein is CASSRRLAGVDNEQFF.

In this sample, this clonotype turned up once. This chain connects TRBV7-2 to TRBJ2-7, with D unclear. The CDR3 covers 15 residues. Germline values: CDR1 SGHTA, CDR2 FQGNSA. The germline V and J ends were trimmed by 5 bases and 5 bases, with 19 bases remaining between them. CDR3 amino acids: CASSHRERSKHEQYF. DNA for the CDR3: TGTGCCAGCAGCCACCGAGAGAGGTCGAAGCACGAGCAGTACTTC.

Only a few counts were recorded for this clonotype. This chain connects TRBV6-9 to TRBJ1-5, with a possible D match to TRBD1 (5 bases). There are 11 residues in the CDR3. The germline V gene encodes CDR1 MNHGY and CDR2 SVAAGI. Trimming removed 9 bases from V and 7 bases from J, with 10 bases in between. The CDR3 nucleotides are TGTGCCAGGGCCAGGGTCCAGCCCCAGCATTTT. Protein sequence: CARARVQPQHF.

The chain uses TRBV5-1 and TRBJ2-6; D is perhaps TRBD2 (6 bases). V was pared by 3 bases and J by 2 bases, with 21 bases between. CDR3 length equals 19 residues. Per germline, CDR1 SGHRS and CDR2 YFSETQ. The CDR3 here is CASSSNDRGGVTGANVLTF. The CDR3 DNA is TGCGCCAGCAGCTCGAACGACCGGGGAGGTGTTACTGGGGCCAACGTCCTGACTTTC.

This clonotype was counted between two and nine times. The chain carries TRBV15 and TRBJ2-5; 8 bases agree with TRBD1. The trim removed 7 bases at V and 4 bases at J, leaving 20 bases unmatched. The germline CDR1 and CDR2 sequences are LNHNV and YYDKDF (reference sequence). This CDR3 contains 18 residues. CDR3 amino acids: CATNPTGGGQVIGETQYF. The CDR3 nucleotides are TGTGCCACCAACCCAACAGGGGGAGGTCAAGTTATCGGAGAGACCCAGTACTTC.

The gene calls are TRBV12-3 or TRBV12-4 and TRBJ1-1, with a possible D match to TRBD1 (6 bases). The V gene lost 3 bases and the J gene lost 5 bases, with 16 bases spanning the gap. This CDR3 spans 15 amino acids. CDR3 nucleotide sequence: TGTGCCAGCAGTTTTGGTCAGGGGAGAGGGACTGAAGCTTTCTTT. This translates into CASSFGQGRGTEAFF.

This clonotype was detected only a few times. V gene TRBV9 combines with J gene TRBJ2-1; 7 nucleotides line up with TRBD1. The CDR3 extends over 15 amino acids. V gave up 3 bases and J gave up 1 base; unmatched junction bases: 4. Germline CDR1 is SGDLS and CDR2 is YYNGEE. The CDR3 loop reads CASSGRGLSYNEQFF. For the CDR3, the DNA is TGTGCCAGCAGCGGAAGGGGGCTATCCTACAATGAGCAGTTCTTC.

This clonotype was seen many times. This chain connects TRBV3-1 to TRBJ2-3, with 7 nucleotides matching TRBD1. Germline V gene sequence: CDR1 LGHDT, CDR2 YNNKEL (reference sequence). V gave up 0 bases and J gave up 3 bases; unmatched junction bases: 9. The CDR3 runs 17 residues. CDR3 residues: CASSQDRVRGLTDTQYF. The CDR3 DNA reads TGTGCCAGCAGCCAAGATCGGGTTAGGGGGCTGACAGATACGCAGTATTTT.

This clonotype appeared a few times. CDR3 residues: CASTRALGRNIQYF. The DNA of the CDR3 is TGTGCCAGCACCCGGGCCCTAGGGCGGAACATTCAGTACTTC. This chain joins TRBV12-3 or TRBV12-4 and TRBJ2-4; D gene uncertain. Trimming cost V 7 bases and J 7 bases, with 17 bases left between them. The CDR3 spans 14 residues.